The 11 T cell receptor beta chains in this list originate from one sample, sequenced in a study of blood T cell repertoires in COVID-19. The method was immunoSEQ multiplex PCR; TCRdb's version includes in-frame clones alone and lacks a portion of them. The sample has 200,000 to 250,000 clones, approximately 85% seen once; the top ten hold 5.2%. The sequenced material came from peripheral blood. The source of these receptors is a woman aged 70-85 years with COVID-19, enrolled during active disease.

J is TRBJ1-2 and V is TRBV3-1 (or the pseudogene TRBV3-2); D call uncertain. The germline gives CDR1 LGHDT, CDR2 YNNKEL (reference sequence). There are 14 residues in the CDR3. Trimming stripped 1 base from V and 3 bases from J, with 9 bases between. This CDR3 is CASSQVAPDYGYTF. Here the CDR3 DNA reads TGTGCCAGCAGCCAAGTCGCACCAGACTATGGCTACACCTTC.

The rearrangement joins TRBV28 to TRBJ2-7; D may be TRBD1 (7 bases). CDR1 MDHEN and CDR2 SYDVKM come from the germline V gene. The V end was cut by 6 bases, the J end by 0 bases, with 12 bases between. The CDR3 contains 14 residues. CDR3 coding DNA: TGTGCCAGCAGGCAGCAGGGGGGCTCCTACGAGCAGTACTTC. Its protein is CASRQQGGSYEQYF.

The DNA of the CDR3 is TGCGCCAGCTCCGACAGCTCTGGGGCCAACGTCCTGACTTTC. It encodes CASSDSSGANVLTF. This chain connects TRBV10-2 to TRBJ2-6; TRBD1 might be the D (5 bases). This CDR3 region has 14 residues. Trimming took 8 bases from V and 0 from J, leaving 8 bases between them. Germline V gene lookup returns CDR1 WSHSY and CDR2 SAAADI.

This chain joins TRBV7-2 and TRBJ1-3; a possible D gene is TRBD1 (6 bases). The V gene's germline CDR1 is SGHTA and CDR2 FQGNSA. This CDR3 is built from 15 residues. The V gene lost 5 bases and the J gene lost 5 bases, with 16 bases spanning the gap. The CDR3 reads CASSLSTGTRNTIYF. As DNA, the CDR3 is TGTGCCAGCAGCCTAAGTACCGGGACAAGAAACACCATATATTTT.

V gene TRBV11-3 combines with J gene TRBJ2-1; D gene unclear. Trimming took 3 bases from V and 7 from J, leaving 13 bases between them. The germline gives CDR1 SGHNT, CDR2 YENEEA. The CDR3 covers 14 residues. The CDR3: CASSFNTVGNEQFF. The CDR3 DNA is TGTGCCAGCAGCTTCAATACGGTCGGGAATGAGCAGTTCTTC.

This chain joins TRBV19 and TRBJ1-5, with 8 nucleotides matching TRBD1. CDR3 size: 12 residues. Germline V gene data show CDR1 as LNHDA and CDR2 as SQIVND (reference sequence). After removal of 10 bases from V and 7 bases from J, the junction contained 6 bases not matched to a gene. CDR3 amino acids: CATDRGGQPQHF. CDR3 nucleotide sequence: TGTGCCACCGACAGGGGTGGCCAGCCCCAGCATTTT. The full variable domain, with the rest looked up from reference TRBV19 and TRBJ1-5, is DGGITQSPKYLFRKEGQNVTLSCEQNLNHDAMYWYRQDPGQGLRLIYYSQIVNDFQKGDIAEGYSVSREKKESFPLTVTSAQKNPTAFYLCATDRGGQPQHFGDGTRLSIL.

This chain links TRBV27 with TRBJ2-7; possible D gene TRBD2, 5 bases. The CDR3 extends over 15 amino acids. Germline CDR1 is MNHEY and CDR2 is SMNVEV (reference sequence). Trimming took 6 bases from V and 2 from J, leaving 17 bases between them. CDR3 nucleotide sequence: TGTGCCAGCAGCTCCCGACCGGGATCGCCCTACGAGCAGTACTTC. It is translated as CASSSRPGSPYEQYF.

The chain employs TRBV24-1 and TRBJ2-5; D is possibly TRBD2 (6 bases). Trimming left V 6 bases short and J 5 bases short, with 9 bases between. There are 12 residues in the CDR3. The germline V gene has CDR1 KGHDR and CDR2 SFDVKD. CDR3 coding DNA: TGTGCCACCAGTCGGGAGACGGAGACCCAGTACTTC. Its protein product is CATSRETETQYF.

The rearrangement uses TRBV2 and TRBJ2-7, with 8 bases fitting TRBD1. The CDR3 extends over 18 amino acids. V shed 5 bases, J shed 2 bases, and the junction held 17 bases outside the gene matches. Germline-derived CDR1 and CDR2 are SNHLY and FYNNEI. CDR3 in DNA: TGTGCCAGCAGTCCAGAACGGAAACTGAAACAGGGGGCCTACGAGCAGTACTTC. It translates to CASSPERKLKQGAYEQYF.

The gene calls are TRBV4-1 and TRBJ2-1; tentative D call: TRBD2 (6 bases). Germline loops: CDR1 MGHRA, CDR2 YSYEKL. The CDR3 loop spans 14 amino acids. Trimming stripped 4 bases from V and 7 bases from J, with 14 bases between. CDR3 sequence (DNA): TGCGCCAGCAGCCCCTTCCGGGAGTCGAATGAGCAGTTCTTC. Translated: CASSPFRESNEQFF.

The rearrangement joins TRBV30 to TRBJ2-7, with 8 bases matching TRBD2. The ends lost 3 bases at V and 4 bases at J; junction bases unmatched: 11. From germline, CDR1 is GTSNPN and CDR2 SVGIG (reference sequence). The CDR3 extends over 15 amino acids. The CDR3 bases are TGTGCCTGGAGGAGGGGTATAGCGGGATTTTACGAGCAGTACTTC. This translates into CAWRRGIAGFYEQYF.